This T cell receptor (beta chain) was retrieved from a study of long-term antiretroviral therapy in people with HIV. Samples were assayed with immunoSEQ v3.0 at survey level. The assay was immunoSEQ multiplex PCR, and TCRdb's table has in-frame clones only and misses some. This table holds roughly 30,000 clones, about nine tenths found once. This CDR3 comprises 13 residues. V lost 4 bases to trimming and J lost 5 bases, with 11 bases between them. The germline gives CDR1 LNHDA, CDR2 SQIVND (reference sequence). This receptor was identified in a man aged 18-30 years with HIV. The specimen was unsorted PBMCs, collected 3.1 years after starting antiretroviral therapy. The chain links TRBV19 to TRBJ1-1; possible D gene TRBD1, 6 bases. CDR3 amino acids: CASSSNRVTEAFF. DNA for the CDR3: TGTGCCAGTAGTAGTAACAGGGTGACTGAAGCTTTCTTT.